The text below deals with one T cell receptor (beta chain). This specimen belongs to a study of cytomegalovirus exposure and HLA in healthy donors. Germline V gene lookup returns CDR1 MNHEY and CDR2 SMNVEV (reference sequence). V lost 7 bases, J lost 1 base, and 10 bases lay in between. This CDR3 has 13 residues. The PCR ran on 60 Vbeta and 13 Jbeta primers. TCRdb's copy holds only in-frame clones and misses some; the assay was immunoSEQ multiplex PCR. Of 90,000 to 140,000 clones listed, about 81% are singletons. Sequencing was performed on PBMCs. This TCR was recovered from a man aged 25 to 45 in good health and CMV-seronegative. V usage is TRBV27 and J usage is TRBJ1-1; possibly TRBD1 for D (6 bases). CDR3: CASKGGRNTEAFF. CDR3 bases: TGTGCCAGCAAAGGGGGACGGAACACTGAAGCTTTCTTT.